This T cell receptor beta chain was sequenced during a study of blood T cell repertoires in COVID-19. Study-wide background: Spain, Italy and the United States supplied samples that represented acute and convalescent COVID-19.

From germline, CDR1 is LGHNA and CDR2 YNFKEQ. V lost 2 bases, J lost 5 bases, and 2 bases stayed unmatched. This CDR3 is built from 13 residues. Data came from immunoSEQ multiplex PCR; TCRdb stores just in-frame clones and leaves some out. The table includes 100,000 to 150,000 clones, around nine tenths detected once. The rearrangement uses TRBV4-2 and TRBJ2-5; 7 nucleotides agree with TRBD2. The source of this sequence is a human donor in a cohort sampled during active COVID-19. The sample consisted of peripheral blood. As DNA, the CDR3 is TGTGCCAGCAGCCAATCGCGGGGGGAGACCCAGTACTTC. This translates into CASSQSRGETQYF.